Each of the 12 T cell receptor beta chains below was sequenced from the same sample in a study of T cell changes during pregnancy in multiple sclerosis. This table comes from immunoSEQ multiplex PCR, and its TCRdb copy is limited to in-frame clones, with some not included. This repertoire shows tens of thousands of clones, 93% found once; its top ten account for less than 0.75%. The sample consisted of CD4+ T cells from peripheral blood mononuclear cells, taken in the third trimester of pregnancy. Source of these receptors: a female donor with multiple sclerosis, enrolled in a pregnancy study.

The chain recombines TRBV11-2 with TRBJ2-7; the match to TRBD1 covers 7 bases. The CDR3 is 13 residues long. The V gene's germline CDR1 is SGHAT and CDR2 FQNNGV. V trimming: 6 bases; J trimming: 3 bases; junction bases outside the gene matches: 5. The DNA of the CDR3 is TGTGCCAGCAGGCAGGGACAGCACTACGAGCAGTACTTC. Residues: CASRQGQHYEQYF.

The chain is built from TRBV7-2 and TRBJ2-3; D remains unclear. Germline CDR1 reads SGHTA; CDR2 reads FQGNSA. V lost 3 bases and J lost 5, with 6 bases in between. This CDR3 has 12 amino acids. In nucleotides, the CDR3 is TGTGCCAGCAGCTTGTTCGGAGATACGCAGTATTTT. This gives the protein CASSLFGDTQYF.

The chain recombines TRBV19 with TRBJ2-3; 8 bases line up with TRBD2. The CDR3 covers 17 residues. The junction had 8 bases not matched to a gene; V was cut back by 0 bases and J by 3 bases. CDR1 is LNHDA, CDR2 SQIVND, per germline (reference sequence). For the CDR3, the DNA is TGTGCCAGTAGTATAGATGGTGTAGCGGGGCCAACAGATACGCAGTATTTT. As protein: CASSIDGVAGPTDTQYF.

The rearrangement joins TRBV5-5 to TRBJ1-3, with 7 bases fitting TRBD1. V gave up 4 bases and J gave up 0 bases; unmatched junction bases: 10. The CDR3 has 17 residues. Germline loops: CDR1 SGHKS, CDR2 YYEKEE (reference sequence). This chain's CDR3 is CASSPLDRSISGNTIYF. In DNA form, the CDR3 reads TGTGCCAGCAGCCCACTGGACAGGAGCATCTCTGGAAACACCATATATTTT.

CDR3 DNA: TGTGCCAGCTCTAAAGCGGGGGGGCCCACAGATACGCAGTATTTT. It translates to CASSKAGGPTDTQYF. The V gene is TRBV6-5, the J gene TRBJ2-3, with 10 positions matching TRBD2. The germline CDR1 and CDR2 sequences are MNHEY and SVGAGI. With 8 bases clipped from V and 2 bases from J, the junction kept 7 bases outside the gene matches. There are 15 residues in the CDR3.

The chain employs TRBV6-6 and TRBJ2-5; perhaps TRBD1 as D (5 bases). Germline V gives CDR1 MNHNY, CDR2 SVGAGI (reference sequence). Trimming took off 0 bases at V and 3 bases at J, with 11 bases between the two ends. The CDR3 spans 15 residues. CDR3 DNA sequence: TGTGCCAGCAGTTACTCGTCGGACAATAAAGAGACCCAGTACTTC. It codes for CASSYSSDNKETQYF.

The gene calls are TRBV9 and TRBJ2-3; 9 nucleotides align to TRBD2. Germline CDR1 reads SGDLS; CDR2 reads YYNGEE. The CDR3 consists of 16 residues. V lost 4 bases to trimming and J lost 3 bases; unmatched junction nucleotides: 9. Here the CDR3 reads CASSPGASGATDTQYF. The DNA of the CDR3 is TGTGCCAGCAGCCCGGGGGCTAGCGGGGCGACAGATACGCAGTATTTT.

The rearrangement joins TRBV5-5 to TRBJ1-5, with 9 bases identical to TRBD1. Trimming at V came to 4 bases and at J to 7 bases, leaving 6 bases not matched to a gene. In germline, CDR1 is SGHKS, CDR2 YYEKEE (reference sequence). The CDR3 runs 14 residues. CDR3 DNA: TGTGCCAGCAGCGGGACAGGGCCAAGGCAGCCCCAGCATTTT. It specifies CASSGTGPRQPQHF.

The chain combines TRBV4-2 with TRBJ1-1; D perhaps matches TRBD1 (5 bases). V gave up 2 bases and J gave up 8 bases, with 6 bases separating them. Germline V gene data show CDR1 as LGHNA and CDR2 as YNFKEQ. The CDR3 length is 11 residues. CDR3 region: CASSQQGEAFF. The CDR3 bases are TGTGCCAGCAGCCAACAGGGAGAAGCTTTCTTT.

The chain links TRBV2 to TRBJ2-3; 10 bases agree with TRBD2. This CDR3 region has 16 residues. CDR1 SNHLY and CDR2 FYNNEI come from the germline V gene. Trimming took 6 bases from V and 3 from J; bases not matched to a gene: 9. The CDR3 DNA sequence: TGTGCCAGCAGCAGTAGCGGGAGGTTTAGGACAGATACGCAGTATTTT. This encodes CASSSSGRFRTDTQYF.

This clone is a singleton in its sample. This chain joins TRBV19 and TRBJ1-5, with a possible D match to TRBD1 (5 bases). Germline V lookup: CDR1 LNHDA, CDR2 SQIVND (reference sequence). V gave up 1 base and J gave up 0 bases, with 7 bases separating them. This CDR3 contains 15 residues. The CDR3 sequence: CASSIGGSSNQPQHF. The CDR3 DNA follows: TGTGCCAGTAGTATAGGGGGCAGTAGCAATCAGCCCCAGCATTTT.

This clone was found a few times. The J gene is TRBJ1-4, the V gene TRBV28; 12 positions match TRBD1. The CDR3 sequence is 17 residues long. The germline CDR1 and CDR2 sequences are MDHEN and SYDVKM. Germline trimming cut 3 bases from V and 3 bases from J; bases unmatched to any gene: 5. The CDR3 loop is CASSLGTGGLANEKLFF. Written as DNA, the CDR3 is TGTGCCAGCAGTTTGGGGACAGGGGGCCTGGCTAATGAAAAACTGTTTTTT.